This T cell receptor beta chain came from a study of blood T cell repertoires in COVID-19. Overall study context: Sites across the United States, Italy and Spain contributed samples from acute and convalescent COVID-19. T cells, B-cell-depleted T cells, or PBMCs supplied cDNA or gDNA.

Losses at the gene ends were 7 bases for V and 9 bases for J; bases not matched to a gene: 4. Germline V gene sequence: CDR1 MDHEN, CDR2 SYDVKM. This CDR3 contains 14 residues. Original processing methods: It was from reference gene primer amplification that nucleated cell counts were estimated. Only in-frame clones appear in the TCRdb table, and some are missing; sequencing was by immunoSEQ multiplex PCR. The D gene and trimming were derived from the DNA, and the V and J assignments and clone size from that table. Among a few hundred thousand clones listed, 75% to 95% were seen once. The clonotype was recovered from a woman aged 25 to 39 with COVID-19, enrolled during active disease. The V gene is TRBV28, the J gene TRBJ1-6, with 12 nucleotides matching TRBD1. Sequenced: peripheral blood. The CDR3 DNA sequence: TGTGCCAGCACACAGGGACAGGGGGCTTCACCCCTCCACTTT. Translating it yields CASTQGQGASPLHF.